This T cell receptor (beta chain) was observed in a study of blood T cell repertoires in COVID-19. Across the study: Some COVID-19 samples were acute and others convalescent; all came from the United States, Italy and Spain.

In its sample, this clone was seen a few times. In the original processing: Scientists estimated how many nucleated cells there were by amplifying reference gene primers. The data were produced by immunoSEQ multiplex PCR, yet TCRdb's version contains in-frame clones alone and is incomplete. D and trimming come from the DNA, and the V and J calls and clone size come from that table. The sample yields about 80,000 clones, around 88% seen once. V lost 3 bases, J lost 6 bases, and 12 bases stayed unmatched. This CDR3 spans 16 amino acids. Germline V CDR1 and CDR2: KGHSH, LQKENI. This sequence originates from an elderly woman with acute or convalescent COVID-19. This rearrangement joins TRBV18 to TRBJ1-2, with TRBD1 identical over 8 bases. What was sequenced was peripheral blood. The CDR3 bases are TGTGCCAGCTCACCCCCCCGACAGGGGCCGAGAGATGGCTACACCTTC. It is translated as CASSPPRQGPRDGYTF.